This TCR beta chain derives from a study of blood T cell repertoires in COVID-19. Study at large: The samples span acute and convalescent COVID-19 from the United States, Italy and Spain. Sample material is recorded as cDNA or gDNA derived from T cells, B-cell-depleted T cells, or PBMCs.

V dropped 4 bases and J dropped 5; count of bases not matched to a gene: 6. CDR3 length: 16 amino acids. The germline V gene has CDR1 MGHDK and CDR2 SYGVNS. TCRdb's table, derived via immunoSEQ multiplex PCR, lists solely in-frame clones and lacks some. The table includes a few hundred thousand clones, over 85% detected once. The sample comprised peripheral blood. This clonotype was obtained from a man aged 18 to 30 with COVID-19, enrolled during active disease. This chain uses TRBV25-1 with TRBJ2-3; TRBD2 matches at 13 bases. CDR3 sequence reads: CASSVTSGGAGDTQYF. The CDR3 DNA reads as TGTGCCAGCAGTGTTACTAGCGGGGGGGCAGGAGATACGCAGTATTTT.